This note documents a single TCR beta chain sequence. CDR1 LGHNA and CDR2 YSLEER come from the germline V gene. CDR3 length equals 15 residues. V gave up 1 base and J gave up 3 bases, with 13 bases separating them. This specimen belongs to a study of T cell changes during pregnancy in multiple sclerosis. The data were produced by immunoSEQ multiplex PCR, yet TCRdb's version contains in-frame clones alone and is incomplete. The profile shows roughly 47,000 clones, around 94% of them singletons. This clonotype was obtained from a female donor with multiple sclerosis, enrolled in a pregnancy study. The specimen comprised CD8+ T cells from peripheral blood mononuclear cells, sampled before pregnancy. This chain joins TRBV4-3 and TRBJ2-7, with TRBD2 as a possible D gene (5 bases). The CDR3 nucleotides read TGCGCCAGCAGCCAAGGGACTCAGGACCTCTACGAGCAGTACTTC. Its translation: CASSQGTQDLYEQYF.